This TCR beta chain was recorded in a study of blood T cell repertoires in COVID-19. Across the study: From the United States, Italy and Spain came samples of acute and convalescent COVID-19. From T cells, B-cell-depleted T cells, or PBMCs came the material, which was cDNA or gDNA.

TCRdb's table, derived via immunoSEQ multiplex PCR, lists solely in-frame clones and lacks some. The sample holds 250,000 to 350,000 clones, approximately 88% seen once. The CDR3 contains 14 residues. Trimming shortened V by 5 bases and J by 4 bases, and 14 bases separated the two germline ends. Germline assignment: CDR1 MDHEN and CDR2 SYDVKM. The rearrangement links TRBV28 to TRBJ1-2; D is possibly TRBD1 (6 bases). This clonotype was obtained from a human donor with COVID-19, enrolled during active disease. The donor label of this sample is uncertain. The sequencing input was peripheral blood. CDR3 in DNA: TGTGCCAGCAGTCCCACAGGGTACCCCTATGGCTACACCTTC. It translates to CASSPTGYPYGYTF.